This T cell receptor beta chain is from a study of blood T cell repertoires in COVID-19. Study background: PBMCs, B-cell-depleted T cells, or T cells provided the cDNA or gDNA that made up the material.

Germline CDR1 SGHAT, CDR2 FQDESV (reference sequence). The V and J ends lost 5 bases and 0 bases respectively, with 5 bases between them. CDR3 size: 12 residues. This clone was recorded once. Sequencing used immunoSEQ multiplex PCR; TCRdb keeps in-frame clones, though not all of them. The sample yields about 380,000 clones, around 91% seen once. The sequence derives from a man aged 18-30 years with active or convalescent COVID-19. The sample consisted of peripheral blood. This rearrangement joins TRBV11-1 to TRBJ2-7; D call uncertain. This CDR3 reads CASSENSYEQYF. The DNA for the CDR3 is TGTGCCAGCAGCGAGAACTCCTACGAGCAGTACTTC.